The sequence of this TCR beta chain was determined in a study of identical twins. TCRdb re-called the 5' RACE reads through MiXCR, storing one row per CDR3 protein. The table has 690,000 or so distinct CDR3 sequences, approximately 6% seen once. Germline lookup yields CDR1 MNHNS and CDR2 SASEGT. The CDR3 has 13 residues. Trimming removed 2 bases from V and 11 bases from J, with 15 bases in between. This clonotype turned up a few times. The chain couples TRBV6-1 to TRBJ2-5, with D unclear. Sequenced material: naive T cells sorted from blood. This TCR was sampled from a man aged 18 to 30 in good health. Here the CDR3 reads CASSEIVGESQYF. The CDR3 DNA follows: TGTGCCAGCAGTGAAATAGTGGGTGAATCTCAGTACTTC.